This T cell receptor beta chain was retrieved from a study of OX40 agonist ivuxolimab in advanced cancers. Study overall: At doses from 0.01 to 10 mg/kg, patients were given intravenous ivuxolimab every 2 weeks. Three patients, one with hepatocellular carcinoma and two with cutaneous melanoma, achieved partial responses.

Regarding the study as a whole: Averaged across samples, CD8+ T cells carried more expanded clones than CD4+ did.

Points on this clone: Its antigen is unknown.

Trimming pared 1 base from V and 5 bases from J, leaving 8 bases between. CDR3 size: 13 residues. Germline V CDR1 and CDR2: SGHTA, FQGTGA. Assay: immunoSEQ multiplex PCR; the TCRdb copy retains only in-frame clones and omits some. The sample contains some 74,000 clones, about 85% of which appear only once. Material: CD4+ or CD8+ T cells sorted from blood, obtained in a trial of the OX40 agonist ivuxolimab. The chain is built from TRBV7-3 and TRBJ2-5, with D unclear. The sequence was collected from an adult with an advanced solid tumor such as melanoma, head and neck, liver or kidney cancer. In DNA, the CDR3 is TGTGCCAGCAGCTTAATGGCGGAGGAGACCCAGTACTTC. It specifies CASSLMAEETQYF. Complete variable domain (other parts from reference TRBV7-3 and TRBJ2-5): GAGVSQTPSNKVTEKGKYVELRCDPISGHTALYWYRQSLGQGPEFLIYFQGTGAADDSGLPNDRFFAVRPEGSVSTLKIQRTERGDSAVYLCASSLMAEETQYFGPGTRLLVL.